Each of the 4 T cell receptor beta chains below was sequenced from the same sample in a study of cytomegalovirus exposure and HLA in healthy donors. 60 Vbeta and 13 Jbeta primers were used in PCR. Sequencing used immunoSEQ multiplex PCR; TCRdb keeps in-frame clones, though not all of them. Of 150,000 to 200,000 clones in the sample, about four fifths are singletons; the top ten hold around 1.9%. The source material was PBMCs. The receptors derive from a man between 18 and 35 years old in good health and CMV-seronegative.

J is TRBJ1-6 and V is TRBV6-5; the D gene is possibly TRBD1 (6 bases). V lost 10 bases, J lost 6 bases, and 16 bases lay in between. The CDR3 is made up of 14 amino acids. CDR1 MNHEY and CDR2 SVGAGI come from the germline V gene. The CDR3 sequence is CATPRTVSNSPLHF. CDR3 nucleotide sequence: TGTGCCACGCCGAGGACAGTTTCTAATTCACCCCTCCACTTT.

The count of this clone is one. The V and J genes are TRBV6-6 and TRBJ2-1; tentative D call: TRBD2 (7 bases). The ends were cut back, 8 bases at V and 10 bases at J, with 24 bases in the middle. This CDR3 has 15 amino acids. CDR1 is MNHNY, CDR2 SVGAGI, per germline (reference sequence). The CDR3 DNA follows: TGTGCCAGCTGGTTTGGGGGGGCATTGAGAGGAGAGCAGTTCTTC. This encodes CASWFGGALRGEQFF.

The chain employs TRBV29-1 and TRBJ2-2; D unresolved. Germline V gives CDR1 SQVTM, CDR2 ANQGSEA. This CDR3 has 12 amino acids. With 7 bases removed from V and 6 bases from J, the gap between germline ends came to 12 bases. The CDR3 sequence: CSAGVGPGELFF. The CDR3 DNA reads TGCAGCGCTGGAGTGGGTCCCGGGGAGCTGTTTTTT.

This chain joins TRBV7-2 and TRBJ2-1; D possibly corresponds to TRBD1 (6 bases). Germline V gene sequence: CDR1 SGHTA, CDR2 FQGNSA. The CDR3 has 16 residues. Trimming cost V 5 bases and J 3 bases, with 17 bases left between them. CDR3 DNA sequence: TGTGCCAGCAGCCCGAAAACAGGGTTAAGCTACAATGAGCAGTTCTTC. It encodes CASSPKTGLSYNEQFF.